This T cell receptor (beta chain) stems from a study of T cell changes during pregnancy in multiple sclerosis. The CDR3 covers 13 residues. Germline trimming cut 7 bases from V and 7 bases from J; bases unmatched to any gene: 6. Per germline, CDR1 SQVTM and CDR2 ANQGSEA. Sequenced by immunoSEQ multiplex PCR; TCRdb stores in-frame clones only, minus some. Among around 70,000 clones, approximately 91% were seen once, and the ten largest hold more than 1.2%. The sequence derives from a female donor with multiple sclerosis, enrolled in a pregnancy study. This chain links TRBV29-1 with TRBJ2-2; TRBD1 matches at 10 bases. The sample was peripheral blood, taken in the third trimester of pregnancy. For the CDR3, the DNA is TGCAGCGGGACCGGACAGGGGGACGGGGAGCTGTTTTTT. This gives the protein CSGTGQGDGELFF.